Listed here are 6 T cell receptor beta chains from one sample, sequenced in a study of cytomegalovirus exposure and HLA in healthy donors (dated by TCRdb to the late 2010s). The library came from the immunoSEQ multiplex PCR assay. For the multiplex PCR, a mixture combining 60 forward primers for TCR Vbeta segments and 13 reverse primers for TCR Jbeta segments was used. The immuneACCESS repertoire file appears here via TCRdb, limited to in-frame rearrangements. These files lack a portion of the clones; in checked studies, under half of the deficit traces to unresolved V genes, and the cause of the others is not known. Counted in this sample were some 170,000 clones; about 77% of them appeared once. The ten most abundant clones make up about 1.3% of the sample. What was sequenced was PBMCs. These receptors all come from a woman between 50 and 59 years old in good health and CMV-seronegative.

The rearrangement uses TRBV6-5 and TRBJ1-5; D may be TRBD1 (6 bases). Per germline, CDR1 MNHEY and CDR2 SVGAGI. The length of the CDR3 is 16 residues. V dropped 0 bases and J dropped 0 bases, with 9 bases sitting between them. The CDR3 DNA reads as TGTGCCAGCAGTTACTCGGCGGGGGCTAGCAATCAGCCCCAGCATTTT. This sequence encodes CASSYSAGASNQPQHF.

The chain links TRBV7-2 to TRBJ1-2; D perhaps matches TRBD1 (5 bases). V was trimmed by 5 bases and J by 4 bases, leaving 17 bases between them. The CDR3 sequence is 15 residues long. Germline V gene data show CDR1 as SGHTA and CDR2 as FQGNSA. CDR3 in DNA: TGTGCCAGCAGCCCACCCCCAGGGTTCGCCTATGGCTACACCTTC. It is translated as CASSPPPGFAYGYTF.

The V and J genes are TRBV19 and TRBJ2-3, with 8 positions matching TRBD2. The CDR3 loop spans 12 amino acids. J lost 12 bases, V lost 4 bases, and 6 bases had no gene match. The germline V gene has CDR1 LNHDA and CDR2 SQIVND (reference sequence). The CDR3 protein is CASSTQRESQYF. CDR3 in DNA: TGTGCCAGTAGTACCCAGCGGGAGTCTCAGTATTTT.

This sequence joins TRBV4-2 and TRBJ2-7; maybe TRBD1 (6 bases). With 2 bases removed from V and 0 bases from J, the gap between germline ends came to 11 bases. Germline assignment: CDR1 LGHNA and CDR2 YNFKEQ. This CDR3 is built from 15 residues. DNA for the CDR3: TGTGCCAGCAGCCAACCCTCAGGGGCCTCCTACGAGCAGTACTTC. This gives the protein CASSQPSGASYEQYF.

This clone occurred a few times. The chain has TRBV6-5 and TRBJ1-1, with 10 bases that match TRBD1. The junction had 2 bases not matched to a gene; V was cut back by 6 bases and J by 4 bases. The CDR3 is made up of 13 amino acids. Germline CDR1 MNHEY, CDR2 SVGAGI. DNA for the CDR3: TGTGCCAGCAGGCGGGACAGGGGCACTGAAGCTTTCTTT. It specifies CASRRDRGTEAFF.

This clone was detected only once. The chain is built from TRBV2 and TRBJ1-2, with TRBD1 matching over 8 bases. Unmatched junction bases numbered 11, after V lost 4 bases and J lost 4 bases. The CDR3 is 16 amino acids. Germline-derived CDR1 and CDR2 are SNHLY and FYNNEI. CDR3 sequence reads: CASSGPGGEERYGYTF. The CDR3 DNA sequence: TGTGCCAGCAGTGGGCCAGGGGGCGAGGAACGCTATGGCTACACCTTC. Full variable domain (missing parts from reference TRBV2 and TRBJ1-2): EPEVTQTPSHQVTQMGQEVILRCVPISNHLYFYWYRQILGQKVEFLVSFYNNEISEKSEIFDDQFSVERPDGSNFTLKIRSTKLEDSAMYFCASSGPGGEERYGYTFGSGTRLTVV.